There are many counts of the clone carrying this TCR beta chain. This entry is derived from a study of T cells in Graves' hyperthyroidism and ophthalmopathy. The source material, RNA transcripts, was used to amplify TCR beta CDR3 regions. First-round RT-PCR with HTBI primers amplified the TCR CDR3 region. MiXCR, run by TCRdb on the multiplex PCR reads, gives a single entry per CDR3 protein. The table has 600,000 to 700,000 distinct CDR3 sequences, around 15% seen once; the top ten hold about 4.5%. From germline, CDR1 is MNHEY and CDR2 SMNVEV (reference sequence). CDR3 size: 13 residues. V was pared by 3 bases and J by 3 bases, with 5 bases between. Orbital computed tomography, thyroid ultrasound, serum thyroxine and TRAb, and clinical symptoms together informed the diagnoses.

This TCR derives from a woman aged 40 to 55 with Graves' ophthalmopathy. The specimen sequenced was blood. The chain combines TRBV27 with TRBJ2-2, with no clear D. This chain's CDR3 is CASSFTYTGELFF. CDR3 bases: TGTGCCAGCAGTTTCACGTACACCGGGGAGCTGTTTTTT.